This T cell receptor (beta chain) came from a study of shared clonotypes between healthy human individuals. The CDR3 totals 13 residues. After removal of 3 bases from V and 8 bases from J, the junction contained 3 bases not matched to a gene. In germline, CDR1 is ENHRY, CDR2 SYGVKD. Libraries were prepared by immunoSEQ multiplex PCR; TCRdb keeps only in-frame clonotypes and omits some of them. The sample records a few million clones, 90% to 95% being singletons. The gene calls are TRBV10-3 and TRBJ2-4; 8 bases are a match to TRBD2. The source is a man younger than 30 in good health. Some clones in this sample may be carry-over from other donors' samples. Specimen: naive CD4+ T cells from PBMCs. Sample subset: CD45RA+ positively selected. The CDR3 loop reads CAISESGSDIQYF. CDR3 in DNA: TGTGCCATCAGTGAAAGCGGGAGTGACATTCAGTACTTC.